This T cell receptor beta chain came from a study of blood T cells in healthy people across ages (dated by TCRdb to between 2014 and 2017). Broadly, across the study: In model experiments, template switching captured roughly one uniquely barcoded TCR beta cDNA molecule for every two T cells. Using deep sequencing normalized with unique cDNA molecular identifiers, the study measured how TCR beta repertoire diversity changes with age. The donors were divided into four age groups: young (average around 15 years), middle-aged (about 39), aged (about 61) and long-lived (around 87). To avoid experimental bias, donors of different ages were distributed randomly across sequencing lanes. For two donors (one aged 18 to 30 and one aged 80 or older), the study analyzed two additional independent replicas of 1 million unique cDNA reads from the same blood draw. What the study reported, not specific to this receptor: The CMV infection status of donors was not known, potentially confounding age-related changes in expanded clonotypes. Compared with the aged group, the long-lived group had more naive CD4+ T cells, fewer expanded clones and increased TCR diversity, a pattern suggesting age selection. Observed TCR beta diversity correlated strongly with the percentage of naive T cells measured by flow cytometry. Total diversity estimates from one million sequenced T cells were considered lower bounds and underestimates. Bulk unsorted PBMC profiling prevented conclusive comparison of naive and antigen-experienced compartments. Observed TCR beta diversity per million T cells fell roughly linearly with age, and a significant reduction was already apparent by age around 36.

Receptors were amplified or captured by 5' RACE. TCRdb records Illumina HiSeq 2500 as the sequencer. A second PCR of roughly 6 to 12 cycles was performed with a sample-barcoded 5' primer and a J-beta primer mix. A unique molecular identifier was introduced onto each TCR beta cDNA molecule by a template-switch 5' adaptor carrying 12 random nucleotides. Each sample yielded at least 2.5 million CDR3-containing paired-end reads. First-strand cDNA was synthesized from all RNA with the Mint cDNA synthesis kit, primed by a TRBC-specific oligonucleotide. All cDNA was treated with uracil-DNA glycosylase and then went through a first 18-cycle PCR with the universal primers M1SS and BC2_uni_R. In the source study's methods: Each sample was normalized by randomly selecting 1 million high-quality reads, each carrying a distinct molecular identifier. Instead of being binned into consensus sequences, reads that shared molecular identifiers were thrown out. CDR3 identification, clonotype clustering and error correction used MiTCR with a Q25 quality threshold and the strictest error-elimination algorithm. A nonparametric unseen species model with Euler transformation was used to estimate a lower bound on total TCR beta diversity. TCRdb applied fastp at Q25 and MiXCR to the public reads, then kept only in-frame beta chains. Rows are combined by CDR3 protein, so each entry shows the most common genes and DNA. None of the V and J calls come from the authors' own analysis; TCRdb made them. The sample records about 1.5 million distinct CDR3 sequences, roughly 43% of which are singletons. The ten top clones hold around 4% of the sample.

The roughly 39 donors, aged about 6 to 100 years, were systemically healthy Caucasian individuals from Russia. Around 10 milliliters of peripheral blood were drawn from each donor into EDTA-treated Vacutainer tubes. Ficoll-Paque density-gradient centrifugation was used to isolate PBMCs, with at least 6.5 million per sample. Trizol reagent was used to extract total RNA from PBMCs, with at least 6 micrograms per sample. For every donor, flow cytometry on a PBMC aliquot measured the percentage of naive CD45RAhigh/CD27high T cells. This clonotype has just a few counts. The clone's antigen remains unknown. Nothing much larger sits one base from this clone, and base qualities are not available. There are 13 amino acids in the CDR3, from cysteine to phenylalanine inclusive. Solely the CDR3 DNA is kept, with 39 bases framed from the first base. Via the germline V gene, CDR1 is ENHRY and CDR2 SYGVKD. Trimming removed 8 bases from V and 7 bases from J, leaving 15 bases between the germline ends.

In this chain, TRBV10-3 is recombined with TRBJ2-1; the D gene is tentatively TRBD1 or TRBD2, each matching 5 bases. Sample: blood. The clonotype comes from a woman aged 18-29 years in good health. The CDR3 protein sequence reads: CAIGTPPSNEQFF. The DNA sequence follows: TGTGCCATCGGGACCCCTCCATCAAATGAGCAGTTCTTC.